This TCR beta chain was profiled in a study of cytomegalovirus exposure and HLA in healthy donors. Study observations and caveats: As a later analysis revealed, the rate of TCR association differed by HLA locus, with DRB1 most and HLA-C fewest. A link between a missense DCLRE1C variant and TCR beta V- and J-gene trimming emerged from a later analysis. Cytomegalovirus association was listed for about 150 TCR beta chains. Most TCR beta V segments were productive about 87% or about 30% of the time in an earlier analysis.

PCR involved 60 Vbeta and 13 Jbeta primers. Only in-frame clones appear in the TCRdb table, and some are missing; sequencing was by immunoSEQ multiplex PCR. This sample yields 90,000 to 110,000 clones, of which 65% to 85% are seen a single time; under 6.5% belongs to the top ten. The sample holds one count of this clone. Its antigen is unknown. Input material: PBMCs. The origin of this receptor is a man younger than 30 in good health and CMV-seronegative.

CDR3: CASSYSAGGPDTQYF. The DNA for the CDR3 is TGTGCCAGCAGTTACTCAGCGGGAGGGCCAGATACGCAGTATTTT. V and J are TRBV6-6 and TRBJ2-3; 10 nucleotides align to TRBD2. The J segment lost 4 bases and the V segment lost 0 bases, leaving 1 base of the junction unmatched. The V gene's germline CDR1 is MNHNY and CDR2 SVGAGI (reference sequence). The CDR3 has 15 amino acids.